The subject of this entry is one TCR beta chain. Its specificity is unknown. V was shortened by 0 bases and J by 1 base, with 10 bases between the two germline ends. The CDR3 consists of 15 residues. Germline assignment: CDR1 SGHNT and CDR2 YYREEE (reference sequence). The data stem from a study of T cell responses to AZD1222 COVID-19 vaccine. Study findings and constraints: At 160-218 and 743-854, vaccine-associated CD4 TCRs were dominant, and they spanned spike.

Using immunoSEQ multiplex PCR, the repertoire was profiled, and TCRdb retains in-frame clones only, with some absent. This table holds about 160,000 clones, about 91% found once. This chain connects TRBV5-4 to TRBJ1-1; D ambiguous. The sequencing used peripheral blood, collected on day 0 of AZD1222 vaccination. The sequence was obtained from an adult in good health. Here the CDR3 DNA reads TGTGCCAGCAGCTTGGTGGGTTTTGAGAACACTGAAGCTTTCTTT. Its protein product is CASSLVGFENTEAFF.